This paragraph covers one T cell receptor (beta chain) sequence. Its antigen is not known. It was with a sample-barcoded 5' primer and a J-beta primer mix that a second PCR of about 7 to 12 cycles was run. Each cDNA molecule was tagged by a template-switch adaptor with 12 random nucleotides. A single record per CDR3 protein comes from TCRdb applying MiXCR to the 5' RACE reads. The profile covers over 1,300,000 distinct CDR3 sequences, with around 55% appearing a single time and more than 6% taken by the ten largest. This entry comes from a study of blood T cells in healthy people across ages. General study findings and limits: Researchers judged that diversity estimates from one million T cells fell short of true values.

There were at least 6 micrograms of total RNA extracted from every sample. V shed 6 bases, J shed 7 bases, and the junction held 12 bases outside the gene matches. The CDR3 covers 15 residues. Germline-derived CDR1 and CDR2 are DFQATT and SNEGSKA (reference sequence). The chain is built from TRBV20-1 and TRBJ2-7; 13 positions agree with TRBD2. The sample comprised blood. The sequence was obtained from a man younger than 35 in good health. In DNA form, the CDR3 reads TGCAGTGCCGAGACGGGGACTAGCGGGGCGAATGAGCAGTACTTC. Protein product: CSAETGTSGANEQYF.